These 16 T cell receptor beta chains originate from one sample sequenced in a study of T cells in Graves' hyperthyroidism and ophthalmopathy. The investigators amplified TCR beta CDR3 regions from RNA transcripts. The study used the HTBI primer set for a first-round RT-PCR of the TCR CDR3. TCRdb re-analysed the multiplex PCR reads in MiXCR, keeping a single row per CDR3 protein. This table holds about 560,000 distinct CDR3 sequences, about 43% found once. The source material was peripheral blood or thyroid tissue (not recorded which). The receptors stem from a woman younger than 30 with Graves' hyperthyroidism.

The rearrangement links TRBV12-3 or TRBV12-4 to TRBJ2-7, with D maybe TRBD1 (6 bases). The CDR3 consists of 13 residues. V shed 6 bases and J shed 10 bases, with 19 bases lying between them. The CDR3 bases are TGTGCCAGCAGGGGACACGGCCAAGAGATCCAGTACTTC. Its translation is CASRGHGQEIQYF.

This clonotype was recorded a few times. This CDR3 is CASSRPGGARETQYF. In DNA form, the CDR3 reads TGTGCCAGCAGCCGACCGGGGGGTGCTAGGGAGACCCAGTACTTC. This rearrangement joins TRBV2 to TRBJ2-5; 7 nucleotides align to TRBD2. The V and J ends lost 6 bases and 5 bases, in that order; junction bases with no gene match: 12. Looked up from germline, CDR1 is SNHLY and CDR2 is FYNNEI. The CDR3 runs to 15 residues.

The chain joins TRBV9 to TRBJ2-7; D might be TRBD2 (6 bases). In germline, CDR1 is SGDLS, CDR2 YYNGEE. The CDR3 is 14 amino acids. Trimming left V 4 bases short and J 4 bases short, with 15 bases between. The CDR3 DNA reads TGTGCCAGCAGCCAGGGTAGGGCGGGATACGAGCAGTACTTC. Translating gives CASSQGRAGYEQYF.

The chain recombines TRBV25-1 with TRBJ1-2, with D possibly TRBD1 on 5 matching bases. This CDR3 contains 11 residues. The germline V and J ends were trimmed by 6 bases and 8 bases, with 10 bases remaining between them. The germline CDR1 and CDR2 sequences are MGHDK and SYGVNS. CDR3 residues: CASRGVEGYTF. CDR3 bases: TGTGCCAGCAGAGGGGTGGAGGGCTACACCTTC.

A single count supports this clonotype. Relative to the germline gene, one junction end is altered; a read error may explain this. The chain employs TRBV7-8 and TRBJ1-1; D remains unclear. The length of the CDR3 is 15 residues. From germline, CDR1 is SGHVS and CDR2 FQNEAQ. CDR3 loop: CASGHVNGLRTEAFF. The CDR3, as DNA: TGCGCCAGCGGCCATGTCAACGGGCTTCGCACTGAAGCTTTCTTT.

This chain links TRBV9 with TRBJ2-5; no definite D call. Trimming removed 9 bases from V and 5 bases from J, with 20 bases in between. Germline V gene sequence: CDR1 SGDLS, CDR2 YYNGEE. This CDR3 contains 14 residues. As DNA, the CDR3 is TGTGCCATCAGTGAGCTGGTAGCCCCTGAGACCCAGTACTTC. This gives the protein CAISELVAPETQYF.

This clonotype was counted between two and nine times. The rearrangement links TRBV7-2 to TRBJ2-7; 9 nucleotides align to TRBD2. The germline V gene encodes CDR1 SGHTA and CDR2 FQGNSA. The J segment lost 6 bases and the V segment lost 5 bases, leaving 5 bases of the junction unmatched. The length of the CDR3 is 13 residues. The CDR3 loop reads CASSPTSGGEQYF. In DNA, the CDR3 is TGTGCCAGCAGCCCGACTAGCGGCGGCGAGCAGTACTTC.

The V gene is TRBV20-1, the J gene TRBJ1-1; 7 bases are shared with TRBD1. The CDR3 is made up of 13 amino acids. Germline V lookup: CDR1 DFQATT, CDR2 SNEGSKA (reference sequence). V lost 5 bases to trimming and J lost 5 bases; unmatched junction nucleotides: 8. For the CDR3, the DNA is TGCAGTGCTCCATTAAACAGGGGAACTGAAGCTTTCTTT. It encodes CSAPLNRGTEAFF.

In this sample, this clonotype turned up many times. This rearrangement joins TRBV19 to TRBJ1-5, with D unclear. Trimming removed 3 bases at V and 7 bases at J, with 16 bases between. The CDR3 has 15 residues. Germline V lookup: CDR1 LNHDA, CDR2 SQIVND (reference sequence). CDR3 bases: TGTGCCAGTAGTATCCAGGTAGGGAACGGCCAGCCCCAGCATTTT. Translating gives CASSIQVGNGQPQHF.

The V gene is TRBV24-1, the J gene TRBJ2-7; 9 bases match TRBD1. There are 15 residues in the CDR3. After removal of 4 bases from V and 5 bases from J, the junction contained 8 bases not matched to a gene. Germline V gives CDR1 KGHDR, CDR2 SFDVKD. DNA for the CDR3: TGTGCCACCAGTGACCGGACAGGGGCTATCAACGAGCAGTACTTC. It is translated as CATSDRTGAINEQYF.

The rearrangement joins TRBV13 to TRBJ1-5, with a possible D match to TRBD1 (5 bases). The germline gives CDR1 PRHDT, CDR2 FYEKMQ (reference sequence). V was clipped by 9 bases and J by 4 bases, with 13 bases between them. The CDR3 length is 13 residues. In nucleotides, the CDR3 is TGTGCCAGTTTTGGGGGGTCGAATCAGCCCCAGCATTTT. Protein: CASFGGSNQPQHF.

This clonotype was detected many times. This chain connects TRBV2 to TRBJ2-7; 7 nucleotides align to TRBD2. The CDR3 spans 13 residues. Germline trimming cut 10 bases from V and 5 bases from J; bases unmatched to any gene: 11. CDR1 and CDR2 from the germline V gene are SNHLY and FYNNEI. The CDR3 here is CATASGTMDEQYF. The CDR3 DNA follows: TGTGCCACAGCGAGCGGGACTATGGACGAGCAGTACTTC. The full variable domain, rest sourced from reference TRBV2 and TRBJ2-7, is EPEVTQTPSHQVTQMGQEVILRCVPISNHLYFYWYRQILGQKVEFLVSFYNNEISEKSEIFDDQFSVERPDGSNFTLKIRSTKLEDSAMYFCATASGTMDEQYFGPGTRLTVT.

The rearrangement uses TRBV29-1 and TRBJ1-3, with TRBD1 identical over 9 bases. V was clipped by 6 bases and J by 2 bases; unmatched bases: 5. The CDR3 contains 14 residues. CDR1 is SQVTM, CDR2 ANQGSEA, per germline. The CDR3 coding sequence is TGCAGCGTCCGCGGGGACAGGGCTGGAAACACCATATATTTT. Translation gives CSVRGDRAGNTIYF.

The J gene is TRBJ1-2, the V gene TRBV6-5; 10 bases align to TRBD1. Germline V gene lookup returns CDR1 MNHEY and CDR2 SVGAGI. The CDR3 runs to 15 residues. V shed 0 bases, J shed 3 bases, and the junction held 1 base outside the gene matches. The CDR3 sequence is CASSYSDRGDYGYTF. CDR3 in DNA: TGTGCCAGCAGTTACTCGGACAGGGGGGACTATGGCTACACCTTC.

This clonotype was counted once. The gene calls are TRBV29-1 and TRBJ1-1; D call uncertain. Germline V gene sequence: CDR1 SQVTM, CDR2 ANQGSEA. The CDR3 sequence is 12 residues long. V dropped 8 bases and J dropped 0 bases, with 10 bases sitting between them. CDR3 residues: CSLLRMNTEAFF. The CDR3 DNA reads as TGCAGCTTATTACGGATGAACACTGAAGCTTTCTTT.

CDR3 DNA sequence: TGTGCCAGCAGCCCTGGCCGGGTGTTGAGGGCCATAGGCAATCAGCCCCAGCATTTT. Protein sequence: CASSPGRVLRAIGNQPQHF. The chain couples TRBV7-9 to TRBJ1-5; D unresolved. Looked up from germline, CDR1 is SEHNR and CDR2 is FQNEAQ (reference sequence). V was pared by 5 bases and J by 2 bases, with 25 bases between. The CDR3 is made up of 19 amino acids. The full variable domain, with the rest looked up from reference TRBV7-9 and TRBJ1-5, is DTGVSQNPRHKITKRGQNVTFRCDPISEHNRLYWYRQTLGQGPEFLTYFQNEAQLEKSRLLSDRFSAERPKGSFSTLEIQRTEQGDSAMYLCASSPGRVLRAIGNQPQHFGDGTRLSIL.